One and the same sample provided the 15 T cell receptor beta chains below, sequenced in a study of T cell responses to AZD1222 COVID-19 vaccine (dated by TCRdb to the early 2020s). The library was made by the immunoSEQ multiplex PCR assay. TCRdb's version of the immuneACCESS table is confined to in-frame rearrangements and falls short of the full clone set. An unresolved V gene accounts for under half of the shortfall where checked; the remainder is of unknown origin. The sample includes some 130,000 clones, with 80% to 90% observed a single time. In total, the top ten clones hold 20% to 25% of the sample. The time point label on this specimen signifies: baseline before first vaccination. The material was peripheral blood, obtained on day 0 of AZD1222 vaccination. Source of these receptors: an adult in good health.

This clone was counted at least ten times. This chain connects TRBV7-6 to TRBJ2-7; 11 nucleotides match TRBD2. V was clipped by 6 bases and J by 2 bases; unmatched bases: 6. Germline V gene lookup returns CDR1 SGHVS and CDR2 FNYEAQ. This CDR3 has 15 residues. The CDR3 nucleotides read TGTGCCAGCAGTAAACTAGCGGGGGTAACCTACGAGCAGTACTTC. Translated: CASSKLAGVTYEQYF.

This clone is a singleton in its sample. The V and J genes are TRBV6-1 and TRBJ2-2; TRBD2 aligns across 9 bases. J was trimmed by 6 bases and V by 1 base; bases with no gene match: 9. Germline values: CDR1 MNHNS, CDR2 SASEGT. The CDR3 sequence is 17 residues long. CDR3 bases: TGTGCCAGCAGTGAAGTGATTAGCGGGGGTGTCGCCGGGGAGCTGTTTTTT. The encoded protein is CASSEVISGGVAGELFF.

The chain combines TRBV18 with TRBJ2-5; D might be TRBD1 (6 bases). V lost 2 bases and J 3 bases, leaving 13 bases between the germline ends. The germline V gene has CDR1 KGHSH and CDR2 LQKENI. The CDR3 runs to 15 residues. The CDR3 sequence is CASSPSGQRKETQYF. The DNA of the CDR3 is TGTGCCAGCTCACCATCGGGACAACGAAAAGAGACCCAGTACTTC.

This clone has a count of ten or more. DNA of the CDR3: TGTGCCAGCAGCTTAGATCGGTTCTCACCCCTCCACTTT. It encodes CASSLDRFSPLHF. J is TRBJ1-6 and V is TRBV7-2; no reliable D call. The ends were cut back, 1 base at V and 10 bases at J, with 8 bases in the middle. Germline V gives CDR1 SGHTA, CDR2 FQGNSA. The CDR3 length is 13 residues.

This clone was seen just once. V is TRBV9 and J is TRBJ1-1; no reliable D call. Trimming shortened V by 3 bases and J by 0 bases, and 9 bases separated the two germline ends. Germline lookup yields CDR1 SGDLS and CDR2 YYNGEE. The CDR3 consists of 14 residues. The CDR3 region has the DNA TGTGCCAGCAGCGAACAGAGAGTGAACACTGAAGCTTTCTTT. Translating gives CASSEQRVNTEAFF.

This chain links TRBV16 with TRBJ1-6, with a weak D call TRBD1 (5 bases). The CDR3 spans 13 residues. The V end was cut by 1 base, the J end by 10 bases, with 8 bases between. The germline CDR1 and CDR2 sequences are KGHSY and FQNENV. The chain's CDR3 is CASSQFRDSPLHF. In nucleotides, the CDR3 is TGTGCCAGCAGCCAATTTCGGGACTCACCCCTCCACTTT.

The rearrangement joins TRBV5-1 to TRBJ2-7; D is perhaps TRBD1 (5 bases). The CDR3 covers 12 residues. CDR1 and CDR2 (germline): SGHRS, YFSETQ. Between the trimmed V and J ends, which lost 4 bases and 4 bases, there was a span of 9 bases. The CDR3 nucleotides are TGCGCCAGCAGCCTTCAGGGTTACGAGCAGTACTTC. Translated: CASSLQGYEQYF. Full variable domain (outside the CDR3, taken from reference TRBV5-1 and TRBJ2-7): KAGVTQTPRYLIKTRGQQVTLSCSPISGHRSVSWYQQTPGQGLQFLFEYFSETQRNKGNFPGRFSGRQFSNSRSEMNVSTLELGDSALYLCASSLQGYEQYFGPGTRLTVT.

The rearrangement uses TRBV6-5 and TRBJ2-3, with 10 bases lining up with TRBD1. The CDR3 spans 15 residues. V gave up 4 bases and J gave up 4 bases; unmatched junction bases: 5. CDR1 and CDR2 (germline): MNHEY, SVGAGI. The CDR3 region is CASSSRDRGPDTQYF. In DNA form, the CDR3 reads TGTGCCAGCAGTTCCCGGGACAGGGGCCCAGATACGCAGTATTTT.

The CDR3 loop is CASSGGLAVRSATQYF. CDR3 DNA sequence: TGTGCCAGTAGTGGAGGACTAGCGGTTCGTTCTGCTACGCAGTATTTT. J is TRBJ2-3 and V is TRBV19, with TRBD2 identical over 10 bases. Trimming at V came to 5 bases and at J to 8 bases, leaving 13 bases not matched to a gene. The CDR3 is 16 amino acids. Looked up from germline, CDR1 is LNHDA and CDR2 is SQIVND (reference sequence).

The chain uses TRBV7-8 and TRBJ1-2; D uncertain. Germline values: CDR1 SGHVS, CDR2 FQNEAQ. This CDR3 is built from 15 residues. The V gene lost 1 base and the J gene lost 8 bases, with 17 bases spanning the gap. The CDR3 bases are TGTGCCAGCAGCTTAGATTTCAGGACTGTAGAAGGCTACACCTTC. Its translation: CASSLDFRTVEGYTF.

The rearrangement joins TRBV4-3 to TRBJ1-2; 7 bases agree with TRBD1. V shed 0 bases and J 6 bases; nucleotides not matched to a gene: 13. CDR1 and CDR2 (germline): LGHNA, YSLEER. This CDR3 spans 17 amino acids. The CDR3 protein is CASSQEWGQQGRDGYTF. The CDR3 region has the DNA TGCGCCAGCAGCCAAGAGTGGGGGCAACAGGGGAGGGATGGCTACACCTTC.

The V and J genes are TRBV5-1 and TRBJ2-5; 7 bases are shared with TRBD1. The J segment lost 3 bases and the V segment lost 3 bases, leaving 8 bases of the junction unmatched. Looked up from germline, CDR1 is SGHRS and CDR2 is YFSETQ. The CDR3 extends over 15 amino acids. The CDR3 DNA reads TGCGCCAGCAGCTCCGGACAGGCCGGCAAAGAGACCCAGTACTTC. It translates to CASSSGQAGKETQYF.

This clone has only a few counts. The CDR3 coding sequence is TGTGCCAGCAGCTTAGCCGGGTCGGGAAACACCATATATTTT. This codes for CASSLAGSGNTIYF. V is TRBV11-2 and J is TRBJ1-3; no clear D gene. There are 14 residues in the CDR3. Per the germline V gene, CDR1 is SGHAT and CDR2 is FQNNGV. The V gene lost 1 base and the J gene lost 4 bases, with 8 bases spanning the gap.

The chain couples TRBV28 to TRBJ1-5, with TRBD1 as a possible D gene (5 bases). Between the trimmed V and J ends, which lost 3 bases and 4 bases, there was a span of 10 bases. Germline-derived CDR1 and CDR2 are MDHEN and SYDVKM. The CDR3 extends over 14 amino acids. This CDR3 is CASSLEGPNQPQHF. CDR3 nucleotide sequence: TGTGCCAGCAGTTTGGAGGGGCCAAATCAGCCCCAGCATTTT.

The V call is TRBV7-9, the J call TRBJ2-4; 7 bases line up with TRBD1. J gave up 8 bases and V 5 bases, and 21 bases lay outside the gene matches. Germline loops: CDR1 SEHNR, CDR2 FQNEAQ (reference sequence). This CDR3 spans 18 amino acids. The CDR3 loop reads CASSPLYPGQSTGDIQYF. In DNA form, the CDR3 reads TGTGCCAGCAGCCCACTATACCCGGGACAGAGCACCGGGGACATTCAGTACTTC. The whole variable domain, filled in from reference TRBV7-9 and TRBJ2-4, reads DTGVSQNPRHKITKRGQNVTFRCDPISEHNRLYWYRQTLGQGPEFLTYFQNEAQLEKSRLLSDRFSAERPKGSFSTLEIQRTEQGDSAMYLCASSPLYPGQSTGDIQYFGAGTRLSVL.